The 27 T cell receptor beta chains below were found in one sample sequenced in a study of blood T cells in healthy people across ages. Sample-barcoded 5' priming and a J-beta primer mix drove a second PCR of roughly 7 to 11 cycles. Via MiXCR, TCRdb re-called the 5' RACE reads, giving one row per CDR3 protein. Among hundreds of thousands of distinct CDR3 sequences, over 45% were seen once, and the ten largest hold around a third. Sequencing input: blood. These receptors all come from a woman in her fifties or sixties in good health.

DNA of the CDR3: TGTGCCAGCAGCAAAGACAGGGCGGGCACAGATACGCAGTATTTT. This translates into CASSKDRAGTDTQYF. The J gene is TRBJ2-3, the V gene TRBV7-9, with 7 nucleotides matching TRBD1. This CDR3 spans 15 amino acids. Germline V CDR1 and CDR2: SEHNR, FQNEAQ (reference sequence). V was pared by 5 bases and J by 1 base, with 6 bases of the junction left unmatched.

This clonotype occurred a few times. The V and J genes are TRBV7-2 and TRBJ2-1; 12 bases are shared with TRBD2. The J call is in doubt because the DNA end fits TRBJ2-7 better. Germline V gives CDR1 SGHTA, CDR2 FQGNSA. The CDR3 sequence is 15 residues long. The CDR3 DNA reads TGTGCCAGCAGCCGACTAGCGGGAGACTACAATGAGCAGTACTTC. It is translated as CASSRLAGDYNEQYF.

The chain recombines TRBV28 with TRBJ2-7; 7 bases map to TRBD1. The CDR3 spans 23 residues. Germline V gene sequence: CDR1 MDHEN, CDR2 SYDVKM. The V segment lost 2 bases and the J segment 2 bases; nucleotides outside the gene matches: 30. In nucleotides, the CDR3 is TGTGCCAGCAGTTTAAAGGGGGACAAACCGGGACAGAGTCCCCCTACCTACGCCTACGAGCAGTACTTC. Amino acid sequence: CASSLKGDKPGQSPPTYAYEQYF.

CDR3 in amino acids: CASSSNPGLAGGQEETQYF. The CDR3 DNA follows: TGTGCCAGCAGTTCGAATCCGGGACTAGCGGGAGGGCAAGAGGAGACCCAGTACTTC. The V gene is TRBV6-2 or TRBV6-3, the J gene TRBJ2-5, with 16 bases fitting TRBD2. Germline V gene lookup returns CDR1 MNHEY and CDR2 SVGEGT. Unmatched junction bases numbered 13, after V lost 4 bases and J lost 5 bases. The CDR3 length is 19 residues.

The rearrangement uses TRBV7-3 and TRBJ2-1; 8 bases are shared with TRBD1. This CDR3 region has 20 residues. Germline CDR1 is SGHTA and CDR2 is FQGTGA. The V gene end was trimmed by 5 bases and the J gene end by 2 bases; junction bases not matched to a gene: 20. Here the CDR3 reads CASSPTGGYRRGPTYNEQFF. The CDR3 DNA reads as TGTGCCAGCAGCCCAACAGGGGGATATCGGCGGGGTCCTACCTACAATGAGCAGTTCTTC.

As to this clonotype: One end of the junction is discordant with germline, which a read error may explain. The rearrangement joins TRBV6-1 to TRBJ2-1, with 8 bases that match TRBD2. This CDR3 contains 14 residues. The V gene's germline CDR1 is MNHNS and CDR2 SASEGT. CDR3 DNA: TGTGTCAGCTGTGAGACTAGCGCCTACAATGAGCAGTTCTTC. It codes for CVSCETSAYNEQFF.

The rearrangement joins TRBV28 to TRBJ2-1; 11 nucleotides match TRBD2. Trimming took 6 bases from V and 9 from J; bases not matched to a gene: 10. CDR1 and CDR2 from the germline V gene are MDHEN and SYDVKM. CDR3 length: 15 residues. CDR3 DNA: TGTGCCAGCAGCCCTACTAGCGGGAGTTGGGGTGAGCAGTTCTTC. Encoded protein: CASSPTSGSWGEQFF.

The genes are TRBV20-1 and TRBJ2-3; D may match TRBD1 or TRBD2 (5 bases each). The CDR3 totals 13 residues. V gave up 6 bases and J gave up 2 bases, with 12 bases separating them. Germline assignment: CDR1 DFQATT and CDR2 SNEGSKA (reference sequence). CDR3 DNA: TGCAGTGCGGGACCACGAACCACAGATACGCAGTATTTT. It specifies CSAGPRTTDTQYF.

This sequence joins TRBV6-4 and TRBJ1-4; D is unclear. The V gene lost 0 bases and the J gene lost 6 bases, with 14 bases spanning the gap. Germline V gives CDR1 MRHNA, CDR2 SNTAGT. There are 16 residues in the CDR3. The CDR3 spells CASSDSWTAGYEKLFF. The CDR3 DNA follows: TGTGCCAGCAGTGACTCGTGGACCGCAGGATATGAAAAACTGTTTTTT.

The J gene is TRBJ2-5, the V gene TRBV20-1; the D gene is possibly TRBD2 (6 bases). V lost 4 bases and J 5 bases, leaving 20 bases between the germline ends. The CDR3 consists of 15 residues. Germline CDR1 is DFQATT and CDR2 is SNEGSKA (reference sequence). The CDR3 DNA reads TGCAGTGCTAACGGGCTAGCGAGAGTCGGTGAGACCCAGTACTTC. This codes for CSANGLARVGETQYF.

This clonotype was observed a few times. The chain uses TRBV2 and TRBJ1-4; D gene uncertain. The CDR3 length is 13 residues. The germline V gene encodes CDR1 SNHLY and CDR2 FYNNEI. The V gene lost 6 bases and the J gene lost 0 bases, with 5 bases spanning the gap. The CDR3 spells CASRRSTNEKLFF. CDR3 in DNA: TGTGCCAGCAGACGGTCAACTAATGAAAAACTGTTTTTT.

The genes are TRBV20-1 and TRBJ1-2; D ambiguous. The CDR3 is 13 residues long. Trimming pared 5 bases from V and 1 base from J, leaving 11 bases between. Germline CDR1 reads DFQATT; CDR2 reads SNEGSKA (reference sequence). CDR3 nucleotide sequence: TGCAGTGCTCCGAAACCGATTAACTATGGCTACACCTTC. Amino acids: CSAPKPINYGYTF.

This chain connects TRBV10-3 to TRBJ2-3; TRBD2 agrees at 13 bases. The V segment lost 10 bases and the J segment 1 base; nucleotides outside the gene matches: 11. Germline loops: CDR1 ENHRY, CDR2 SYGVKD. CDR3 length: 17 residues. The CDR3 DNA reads TGTGCCACCATCCGGACTAGCGGGAGAGGCGGCACAGATACGCAGTATTTT. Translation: CATIRTSGRGGTDTQYF.

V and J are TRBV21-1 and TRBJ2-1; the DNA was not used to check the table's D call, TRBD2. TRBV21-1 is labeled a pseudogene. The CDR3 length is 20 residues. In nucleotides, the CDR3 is TGTGCCAGCAGCAAAGCCGGGACTAGCGGGAGGCTCCCCGTGAGGAATGAGCAGTTCTTC. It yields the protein CASSKAGTSGRLPVRNEQFF.

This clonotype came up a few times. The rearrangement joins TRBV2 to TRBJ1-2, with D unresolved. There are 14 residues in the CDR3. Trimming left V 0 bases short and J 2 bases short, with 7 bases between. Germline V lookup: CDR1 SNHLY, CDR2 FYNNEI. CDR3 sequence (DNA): TGTGCCAGCAGTGAAGCGTTAGAAAACTATGGCTACACCTTC. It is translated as CASSEALENYGYTF.

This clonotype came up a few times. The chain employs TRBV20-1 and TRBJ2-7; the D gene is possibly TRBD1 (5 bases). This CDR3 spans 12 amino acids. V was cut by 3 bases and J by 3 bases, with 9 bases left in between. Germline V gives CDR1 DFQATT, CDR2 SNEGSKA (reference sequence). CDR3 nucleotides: TGCAGTGCTAGCGAACAGGACTACGAGCAGTACTTC. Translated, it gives CSASEQDYEQYF.

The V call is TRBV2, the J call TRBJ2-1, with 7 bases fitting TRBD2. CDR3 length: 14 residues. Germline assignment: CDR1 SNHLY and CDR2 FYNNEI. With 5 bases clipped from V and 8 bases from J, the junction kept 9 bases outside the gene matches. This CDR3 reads CASSWLAAMDEQFF. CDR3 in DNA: TGTGCCAGCAGTTGGCTAGCGGCTATGGATGAGCAGTTCTTC.

As DNA, the CDR3 is TGTGCCAGCAGCTTAGATTGGGCTAGCGGGCCCTACGAGCAGTACTTC. It yields the protein CASSLDWASGPYEQYF. The chain carries TRBV7-2 and TRBJ2-7; 8 bases match TRBD2. The CDR3 totals 16 residues. Looked up from germline, CDR1 is SGHTA and CDR2 is FQGNSA. The trim removed 1 base at V and 2 bases at J, leaving 7 bases unmatched.

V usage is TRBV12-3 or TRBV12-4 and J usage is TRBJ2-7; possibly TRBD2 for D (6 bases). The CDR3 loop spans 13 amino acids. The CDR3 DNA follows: TGTGCTAGCGGAAGATACCAATCCTACGAGCAGTACTTC. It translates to CASGRYQSYEQYF.

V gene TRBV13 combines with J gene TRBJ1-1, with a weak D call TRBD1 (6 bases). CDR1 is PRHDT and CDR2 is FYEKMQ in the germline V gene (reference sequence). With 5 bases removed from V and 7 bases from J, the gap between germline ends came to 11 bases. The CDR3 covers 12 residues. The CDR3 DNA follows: TGTGCCAGCAGCCAGGGGATGGGTGAAGCTTTCTTT. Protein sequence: CASSQGMGEAFF.

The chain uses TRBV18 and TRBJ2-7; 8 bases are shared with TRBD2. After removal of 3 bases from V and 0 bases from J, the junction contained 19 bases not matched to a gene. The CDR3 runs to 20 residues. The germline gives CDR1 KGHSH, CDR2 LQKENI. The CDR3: CASSPQASRRTGTSSYEQYF. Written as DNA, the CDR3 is TGTGCCAGCTCACCCCAAGCAAGCAGGCGAACCGGGACTAGCTCCTACGAGCAGTACTTC.

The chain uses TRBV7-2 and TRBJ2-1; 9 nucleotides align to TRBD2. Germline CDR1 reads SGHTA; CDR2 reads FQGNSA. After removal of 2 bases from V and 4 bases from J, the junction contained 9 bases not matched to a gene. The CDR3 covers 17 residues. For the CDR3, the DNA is TGTGCCAGCAGCTTAAGGGGCCCGGCGGGAGGGTACAATGAGCAGTTCTTC. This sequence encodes CASSLRGPAGGYNEQFF. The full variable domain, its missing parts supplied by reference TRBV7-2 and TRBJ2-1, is GAGVSQSPSNKVTEKGKDVELRCDPISGHTALYWYRQSLGQGLEFLIYFQGNSAPDKSGLPSDRFSAERTGGSVSTLTIQRTQQEDSAVYLCASSLRGPAGGYNEQFFGPGTRLTVL.

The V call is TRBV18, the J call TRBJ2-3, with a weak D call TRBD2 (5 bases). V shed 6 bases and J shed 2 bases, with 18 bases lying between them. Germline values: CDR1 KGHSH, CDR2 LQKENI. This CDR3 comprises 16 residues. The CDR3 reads CASSKTLADSTDTQYF. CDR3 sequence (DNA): TGTGCCAGCTCGAAGACCCTAGCAGATTCCACAGATACGCAGTATTTT.

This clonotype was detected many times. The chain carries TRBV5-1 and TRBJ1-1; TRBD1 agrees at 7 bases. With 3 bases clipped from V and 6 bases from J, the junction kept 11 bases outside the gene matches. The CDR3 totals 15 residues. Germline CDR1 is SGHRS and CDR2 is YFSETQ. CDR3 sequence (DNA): TGCGCCAGCAGCTCCTACAGGGGCGGTGAGGCTGAAGCTTTCTTT. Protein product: CASSSYRGGEAEAFF.

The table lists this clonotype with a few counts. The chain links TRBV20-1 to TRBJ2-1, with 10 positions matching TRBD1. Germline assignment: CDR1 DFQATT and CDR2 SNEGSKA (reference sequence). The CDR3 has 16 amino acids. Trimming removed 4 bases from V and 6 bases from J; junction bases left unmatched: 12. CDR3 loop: CSATRTGGTVGNEQFF. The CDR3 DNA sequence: TGCAGTGCTACAAGGACAGGGGGTACTGTTGGCAATGAGCAGTTCTTC.

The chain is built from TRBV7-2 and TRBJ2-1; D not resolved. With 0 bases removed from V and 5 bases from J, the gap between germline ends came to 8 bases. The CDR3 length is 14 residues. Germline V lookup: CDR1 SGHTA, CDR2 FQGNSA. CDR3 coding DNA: TGTGCCAGCAGCTTAGCGCGGCTAAACAATGAGCAGTTCTTC. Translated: CASSLARLNNEQFF.

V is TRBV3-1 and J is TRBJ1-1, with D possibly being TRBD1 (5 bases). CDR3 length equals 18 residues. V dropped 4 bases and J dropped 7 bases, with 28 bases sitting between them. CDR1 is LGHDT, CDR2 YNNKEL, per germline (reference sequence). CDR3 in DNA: TGTGCCAGCAGCCCGACGTGGGGGGTAGGCAGAACCAATCTTGAAGCTTTCTTT. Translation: CASSPTWGVGRTNLEAFF. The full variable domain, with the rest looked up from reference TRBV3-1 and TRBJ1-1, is DTAVSQTPKYLVTQMGNDKSIKCEQNLGHDTMYWYKQDSKKFLKIMFSYNNKELIINETVPNRFSPKSPDKAHLNLHINSLELGDSAVYFCASSPTWGVGRTNLEAFFGQGTRLTVV.